Presented here are 26 T cell receptor beta chains from one specimen sequenced in a study of cytomegalovirus exposure and HLA in healthy donors (dated by TCRdb to about 2017). The library relied on the immunoSEQ multiplex PCR assay. Sourced from immuneACCESS, this table was stored by TCRdb with only in-frame sequences that have V and J called. A share of the clones is absent; for the studies checked, an unresolved V gene accounts for under half, and the remainder has no known explanation. The sample data list 130,000 to 150,000 clones, and 89% of these were observed just once. The ten top clones hold over 8.5% of the sample. Sequencing was done on a sample of PBMCs. The source is a woman between 18 and 30 years old in good health and CMV-seropositive.

The J gene is TRBJ1-1, the V gene TRBV20-1; 7 bases align to TRBD1. The CDR3 sequence is 11 residues long. Germline V gene sequence: CDR1 DFQATT, CDR2 SNEGSKA (reference sequence). DNA of the CDR3: TGCATTGGACAGGTGGGATCTGAAGCTTTCTTT. Its translation: CIGQVGSEAFF.

The chain carries TRBV10-3 and TRBJ2-2, with 9 positions matching TRBD2. The trim removed 11 bases at V and 1 base at J, leaving 5 bases unmatched. The CDR3 is 14 amino acids. Per the germline V gene, CDR1 is ENHRY and CDR2 is SYGVKD. Here the CDR3 reads CAARLAENTGELFF. CDR3 DNA: TGTGCCGCCAGACTAGCGGAGAACACCGGGGAGCTGTTTTTT.

V is TRBV6-4 and J is TRBJ2-2; 9 bases fit TRBD1. Germline V gene sequence: CDR1 MRHNA, CDR2 SNTAGT. V trimming: 7 bases; J trimming: 4 bases; junction bases outside the gene matches: 4. This CDR3 spans 14 amino acids. CDR3 protein: CASKRQGGTGELFF. As DNA, the CDR3 is TGTGCCAGCAAGAGACAGGGGGGCACCGGGGAGCTGTTTTTT.

The V and J genes are TRBV10-2 and TRBJ2-5, with 10 bases aligning to TRBD2. The CDR3 spans 18 residues. Trimming removed 4 bases from V and 1 base from J; junction bases left unmatched: 12. Germline values: CDR1 WSHSY, CDR2 SAAADI. The CDR3: CASSGSSERGGPQETQYF. The CDR3, as DNA: TGCGCCAGCAGTGGGAGCTCCGAGCGGGGGGGCCCCCAAGAGACCCAGTACTTC.

CDR3 DNA: TGTGCCAGCAGCGCGCCCAGGGATTCACCCCTCCACTTT. It is translated as CASSAPRDSPLHF. The chain couples TRBV5-4 to TRBJ1-6; possible D gene TRBD1, 5 bases. Trimming took 4 bases from V and 8 from J, leaving 10 bases between them. Germline V lookup: CDR1 SGHNT, CDR2 YYREEE (reference sequence). The CDR3 totals 13 residues.

The rearrangement uses TRBV30 and TRBJ2-7; 7 bases match TRBD1. V shed 5 bases and J 6 bases; nucleotides not matched to a gene: 4. The CDR3 is 11 residues long. Germline CDR1 GTSNPN, CDR2 SVGIG (reference sequence). CDR3 bases: TGTGCCTGGGACAGGGACGGCGAGCAGTACTTC. Residues: CAWDRDGEQYF.

V usage is TRBV5-1 and J usage is TRBJ2-3; 12 bases map to TRBD1. The CDR3 is 16 amino acids. CDR1 and CDR2 (germline): SGHRS, YFSETQ. V lost 4 bases to trimming and J lost 6 bases; unmatched junction nucleotides: 9. The CDR3 spells CASSQLGTGGGDTQYF. For the CDR3, the DNA is TGCGCCAGCAGCCAACTCGGGACAGGGGGCGGGGATACGCAGTATTTT.

In DNA form, the CDR3 reads TGTGCCAGCAGCTTAGCGCGGGGGACTAATGAAAAACTGTTTTTT. It translates to CASSLARGTNEKLFF. This chain links TRBV11-1 with TRBJ1-4; TRBD1 is a possible D gene (5 bases). CDR1 and CDR2 from the germline V gene are SGHAT and FQDESV (reference sequence). Trimming cost V 0 bases and J 2 bases, with 7 bases left between them. The CDR3 runs 15 residues.

The V and J genes are TRBV7-9 and TRBJ1-1, with D possibly matching TRBD1 (5 bases). The V end lost 5 bases, the J end lost 4 bases, and 17 bases lay between the germline ends. Germline CDR1 reads SEHNR; CDR2 reads FQNEAQ (reference sequence). The CDR3 spans 15 residues. DNA for the CDR3: TGTGCCAGCAGCACTCCTTACTCCGGGGGCACTGAAGCTTTCTTT. This codes for CASSTPYSGGTEAFF.

This clone was detected only a few times. The rearrangement uses TRBV6-4 and TRBJ1-2, with D perhaps TRBD1 (6 bases). The V end was cut by 5 bases, the J end by 7 bases, with 14 bases between. Germline V gene data show CDR1 as MRHNA and CDR2 as SNTAGT. This CDR3 has 13 amino acids. In DNA, the CDR3 is TGTGCCAGCAGTTCCACAGGGAAAGCTGGCTACACCTTC. Protein sequence: CASSSTGKAGYTF.

The CDR3 loop reads CASSEGATDTQYF. The CDR3 DNA reads as TGTGCCAGCAGTGAAGGCGCCACAGATACGCAGTATTTT. The genes are TRBV2 and TRBJ2-3, with unresolved D. This CDR3 has 13 amino acids. In germline, CDR1 is SNHLY, CDR2 FYNNEI. Trimming took off 1 base at V and 2 bases at J, with 4 bases between the two ends.

This CDR3 reads CASSLGGEVRTDTQYF. In DNA form, the CDR3 reads TGTGCCAGCAGCTTGGGGGGGGAGGTTCGCACAGATACGCAGTATTTT. The chain uses TRBV5-4 and TRBJ2-3; D may be TRBD2 (6 bases). The CDR3 has 16 residues. Germline V gene lookup returns CDR1 SGHNT and CDR2 YYREEE (reference sequence). V was cut by 0 bases and J by 1 base, with 12 bases left in between.

The rearrangement uses TRBV25-1 and TRBJ2-5; 10 positions match TRBD2. The V gene's germline CDR1 is MGHDK and CDR2 SYGVNS. Trimming removed 4 bases from V and 5 bases from J; junction bases left unmatched: 16. The CDR3 totals 18 residues. For the CDR3, the DNA is TGTGCCAGCAGTGGACCCTACCCCCTACTAGCGGGGAGGGAGACCCAGTACTTC. The encoded protein is CASSGPYPLLAGRETQYF. The full variable domain, in which reference TRBV25-1 and TRBJ2-5 provide the parts outside the CDR3, is EADIYQTPRYLVIGTGKKITLECSQTMGHDKMYWYQQDPGMELHLIHYSYGVNSTEKGDLSSESTVSRIRTEHFPLTLESARPSHTSQYLCASSGPYPLLAGRETQYFGPGTRLLVL.

The rearrangement links TRBV28 to TRBJ2-5, with 12 bases that match TRBD2. V gave up 4 bases and J gave up 6 bases; unmatched junction bases: 6. The CDR3 loop spans 15 amino acids. Germline V gene data show CDR1 as MDHEN and CDR2 as SYDVKM. The CDR3 nucleotides are TGTGCCAGCAGTTCGGGACTAGCGGGCACGCAGACCCAGTACTTC. Translating gives CASSSGLAGTQTQYF. The full variable domain, rest sourced from reference TRBV28 and TRBJ2-5, is DVKVTQSSRYLVKRTGEKVFLECVQDMDHENMFWYRQDPGLGLRLIYFSYDVKMKEKGDIPEGYSVSREKKERFSLILESASTNQTSMYLCASSSGLAGTQTQYFGPGTRLLVL.

This chain joins TRBV5-4 and TRBJ2-1; no definite D call. Germline CDR1 SGHNT, CDR2 YYREEE (reference sequence). This CDR3 has 15 residues. V was pared by 4 bases and J by 6 bases, with 17 bases between. CDR3 in DNA: TGTGCCAGCAGCCCCCAGGTGGGTTTTGTCAATGAGCAGTTCTTC. Its translation: CASSPQVGFVNEQFF.

The chain carries TRBV27 and TRBJ2-1; D is ambiguous. CDR1 is MNHEY and CDR2 is SMNVEV in the germline V gene (reference sequence). Deletions cut 0 bases from V and 3 bases from J, with 9 bases between. CDR3 length: 15 amino acids. The CDR3 reads CASSLSGSFYNEQFF. The CDR3 DNA sequence: TGTGCCAGCAGTTTATCGGGCAGCTTCTACAATGAGCAGTTCTTC.

This chain uses TRBV5-4 with TRBJ2-5; 11 bases are a match to TRBD1. After removal of 3 bases from V and 6 bases from J, the junction contained 7 bases not matched to a gene. The germline gives CDR1 SGHNT, CDR2 YYREEE (reference sequence). This CDR3 is built from 15 residues. The CDR3 DNA reads as TGTGCCAGCAGCTCCGGGACAGGGGGGGACAAGACCCAGTACTTC. Its translation: CASSSGTGGDKTQYF.

The genes are TRBV6-1 and TRBJ1-4, with 7 bases that match TRBD1. V was clipped by 0 bases and J by 0 bases; unmatched bases: 10. CDR3 length: 19 amino acids. From germline, CDR1 is MNHNS and CDR2 SASEGT. CDR3 loop: CASSEAKGARTATNEKLFF. The CDR3 DNA reads as TGTGCCAGCAGTGAAGCGAAGGGGGCCCGGACAGCAACTAATGAAAAACTGTTTTTT.

The V call is TRBV10-3, the J call TRBJ1-2; 7 positions match TRBD1. From germline, CDR1 is ENHRY and CDR2 SYGVKD. The V and J ends lost 4 bases and 8 bases, in that order; junction bases with no gene match: 13. The CDR3 is made up of 15 amino acids. CDR3 in amino acids: CAISGRGGQKGGYTF. The CDR3 DNA reads TGTGCCATCAGTGGAAGAGGGGGACAGAAGGGAGGCTACACCTTC.

This clone was seen only once. The V call is TRBV10-2, the J call TRBJ2-7; the D is unclear. Germline V gene lookup returns CDR1 WSHSY and CDR2 SAAADI. The CDR3 contains 13 residues. V was pared by 7 bases and J by 2 bases, with 12 bases between. The CDR3 coding sequence is TGCGCCAGCACTCGTGGCAACCCCTACGAGCAGTACTTC. This encodes CASTRGNPYEQYF.

J is TRBJ2-7 and V is TRBV29-1, with TRBD1 identical over 9 bases. Germline V CDR1 and CDR2: SQVTM, ANQGSEA. V shed 7 bases and J 6 bases; nucleotides not matched to a gene: 7. The CDR3 runs to 12 residues. The CDR3 spells CSARDRAPEQYF. Here the CDR3 DNA reads TGCAGCGCCCGGGACAGGGCCCCCGAGCAGTACTTC.

The V gene is TRBV14, the J gene TRBJ2-5; 9 bases are shared with TRBD1. V gave up 2 bases and J gave up 4 bases; unmatched junction bases: 14. The CDR3 has 18 amino acids. Germline V gene sequence: CDR1 SGHDN, CDR2 FVKESK. CDR3 sequence reads: CASSQSAGQGSSRETQYF. For the CDR3, the DNA is TGTGCCAGCAGCCAATCGGCCGGACAGGGGAGTTCTCGAGAGACCCAGTACTTC.

This clone was seen only a few times. The chain is built from TRBV6-1 and TRBJ2-7; 10 bases match TRBD1. This CDR3 contains 13 residues. V lost 5 bases, J lost 5 bases, and 3 bases stayed unmatched. Germline V gene data show CDR1 as MNHNS and CDR2 as SASEGT. CDR3 protein: CASSRTGGHEQYF. The CDR3 bases are TGTGCCAGCAGTCGGACAGGGGGGCACGAGCAGTACTTC.

The V and J genes are TRBV29-1 and TRBJ2-7, with a possible D match to TRBD2 (7 bases). V lost 4 bases and J lost 0, with 16 bases in between. The CDR3 is 15 amino acids. Per germline, CDR1 SQVTM and CDR2 ANQGSEA. CDR3 DNA sequence: TGCAGCGTTGGATTCTGGGGGGGGGCCTCCTACGAGCAGTACTTC. It codes for CSVGFWGGASYEQYF.

The chain joins TRBV18 to TRBJ1-2, with 7 bases lining up with TRBD1. Trimming cost V 5 bases and J 4 bases; bases outside gene matches: 7. Looked up from germline, CDR1 is KGHSH and CDR2 is LQKENI. This CDR3 is built from 14 residues. As DNA, the CDR3 is TGTGCCAGCTCAGGTAGACAGGGCATCTATGGCTACACCTTC. Translation: CASSGRQGIYGYTF.

V gene TRBV5-1 combines with J gene TRBJ2-7; possibly TRBD1 for D (6 bases). V was shortened by 0 bases and J by 5 bases, with 12 bases between the two germline ends. CDR3 length: 14 residues. Germline V lookup: CDR1 SGHRS, CDR2 YFSETQ. CDR3 coding DNA: TGCGCCAGCAGCTTGGGGGACACAGGCAACGAGCAGTACTTC. This encodes CASSLGDTGNEQYF.